This is a list of T cell receptor beta chains from one sample in a study of T cells in Graves' hyperthyroidism and ophthalmopathy. One entry per CDR3 protein results from TCRdb running MiXCR on the multiplex PCR reads. The repertoire has some 550,000 distinct CDR3 sequences, 16% of them found once; the top ten carry under 3.5%. Sequenced input: blood. The source is a woman aged 35 to 49 with Graves' ophthalmopathy. CDR3s include the opening cysteine and the closing phenylalanine or tryptophan. The D gene is left open where the match is weak. Size is stated for part of the rows, as once, few or many counts, or as a class when the clone is expanded.

>NA|TRBJ2-3|once|TRBV10-2
CASSEAPGLRVADTQYF
TGCGCCAGCAGTGAGGCGCCGGGACTTAGGGTTGCAGATACGCAGTATTTT
>NA|TRBJ1-4|NA|TRBV19
CASSLVGFHFSTNEKLFF
TGTGCCAGTAGCCTAGTTGGGTTTCACTTCTCTACTAATGAAAAACTGTTTTTT
>NA|TRBJ2-1|many|TRBV2
CASTWTETHEQFF
TGTGCCAGCACCTGGACAGAGACCCATGAGCAGTTCTTC
>TRBD1|TRBJ2-1|many|TRBV7-2
CASRSPGTGANEQFF
TGTGCCAGCAGAAGTCCCGGGACAGGGGCCAATGAGCAGTTCTTC
>NA|TRBJ2-7|NA|TRBV10-3
CAISELGGAVEQYF
TGTGCCATCAGTGAGCTAGGGGGGGCCGTGGAGCAGTACTTC
>TRBD2|TRBJ2-3|NA|TRBV7-2
CASSRTSGSPSTDTQYF
TGTGCCAGCAGTCGGACTAGCGGGAGCCCAAGCACAGATACGCAGTATTTT
>NA|TRBJ2-7|NA|TRBV7-3
CASSLSRRGPTYEQYF
TGTGCCAGCAGCTTAAGTCGACGGGGCCCTACCTACGAGCAGTACTTC
>TRBD2|TRBJ2-7|many|TRBV5-6
CASSLEFGRAREQYF
TGTGCCAGCAGTTTGGAATTCGGGAGGGCTCGCGAGCAGTACTTC
>NA|TRBJ2-1|many|TRBV2
CASRDGGGGPNEQFF
TGTGCCAGCAGGGATGGTGGGGGGGGGCCCAATGAGCAGTTCTTC
>TRBD2|TRBJ2-3|many|TRBV4-2
CASSPGLAGDSDTQYF
TGTGCCAGCAGCCCCGGGCTAGCGGGAGATAGTGATACGCAGTATTTT
>NA|TRBJ2-1|few|TRBV20-1
CSAAVGLAFGEQFF
TGCAGTGCGGCGGTTGGCCTAGCCTTTGGTGAGCAGTTCTTC
>NA|TRBJ2-2|NA|TRBV11-2
CASSSRTAPNTGELFF
TGTGCCAGCAGCTCGCGGACCGCACCGAACACCGGGGAGCTGTTTTTT
>NA|TRBJ1-1|few|TRBV20-1
CSARSGILNTEAFF
TGCAGTGCTAGATCAGGGATATTGAACACTGAAGCTTTCTTT
>NA|TRBJ2-2|many|TRBV2
CASRVDSRGELFF
TGTGCCAGCAGGGTAGACAGCCGGGGGGAGCTGTTTTTT
>NA|TRBJ2-1|NA|TRBV19
CASSNRQGLYNEQFF
TGTGCCAGTAGTAACCGCCAGGGATTGTACAATGAGCAGTTCTTC
>NA|TRBJ2-7|NA|TRBV9
CASSADYPPYEQYF
TGTGCCAGCAGCGCGGACTATCCGCCCTACGAGCAGTACTTC
>NA|TRBJ2-5|NA|TRBV7-3
CASSPNVGSRETQYF
TGTGCCAGCAGCCCGAACGTTGGGAGCAGAGAGACCCAGTACTTC
>NA|TRBJ2-7|NA|TRBV28
CASEGRGRGYEQYF
TGTGCCAGCGAGGGGAGGGGGCGCGGTTACGAGCAGTACTTC
>NA|TRBJ2-2|few|TRBV12-3/TRBV12-4
CASKLALVNTGELFF
TGTGCCAGCAAATTAGCTCTCGTGAACACCGGGGAGCTGTTTTTT
>TRBD2|TRBJ2-1|many|TRBV2
CASSGLAEGGEQFF
TGTGCCAGCAGTGGACTAGCGGAGGGGGGTGAGCAGTTCTTC
>TRBD1|TRBJ1-5|many|TRBV2
CASRDRASNQPQHF
TGTGCCAGCAGGGACAGGGCTAGCAATCAGCCCCAGCATTTT
>TRBD2|TRBJ2-7|NA|TRBV5-5
CASSRGLAGGYEQYF
TGTGCCAGCAGCCGGGGACTAGCGGGAGGCTACGAGCAGTACTTC
>TRBD1|TRBJ1-4|many|TRBV12-3/TRBV12-4
CASSSLEGAEKLFF
TGTGCCAGCAGTTCCCTGGAGGGGGCTGAAAAACTGTTTTTT
>NA|TRBJ1-4|NA|TRBV6-1
CASSFGPGVEKLFF
TGTGCCAGCAGTTTCGGACCGGGAGTTGAAAAACTGTTTTTT